Given below is one T cell receptor beta chain in context. The CDR3 runs 12 residues. CDR1 and CDR2 (germline): MNHEY, SMNVEV (reference sequence). V lost 5 bases and J lost 8, with 10 bases in between. TCRdb keeps only in-frame clones here, not all; method: immunoSEQ multiplex PCR. The sample carries about 190,000 clones, about 90% recorded once. The entry originates in a study of control samples from healthy donors and cancer patients. The rearrangement joins TRBV27 to TRBJ2-1; possible D gene TRBD1, 5 bases. This sequence was found in a man younger than 45 in good health. Sequenced material: blood. DNA for the CDR3: TGTGCCAGCAGTCATGACAGAGATGAGCAGTTCTTC. Its protein product is CASSHDRDEQFF.